The 30 T cell receptor beta chains reported below all come from one sample, sequenced in a study of blood T cell repertoires in COVID-19. The assay was immunoSEQ multiplex PCR, and TCRdb's table has in-frame clones only and misses some. This table has roughly 350,000 clones, around nine tenths appearing once. The sample was peripheral blood. These receptors were collected from a woman aged 18-29 years who had recovered from COVID-19.

This clone has a handful of counts. The chain links TRBV5-3 to TRBJ2-7; a weak D match, TRBD2 (6 bases). TRBV5-3 is flagged as an ORF with uncertain function. Trimming left V 6 bases short and J 2 bases short, with 21 bases between. CDR3 length equals 16 residues. CDR3 protein: CARTRNGGTPPYEQYV. For the CDR3, the DNA is TGTGCCAGAACCCGGAATGGGGGGACGCCTCCCTACGAGCAGTACGTC.

V usage is TRBV24-1 and J usage is TRBJ2-1; D possibly corresponds to TRBD2 (6 bases). Between the trimmed V and J ends, which lost 3 bases and 1 base, there was a span of 12 bases. Per germline, CDR1 KGHDR and CDR2 SFDVKD. This CDR3 comprises 16 residues. The CDR3 sequence: CATSDPRGRSYNEQFF. CDR3 DNA sequence: TGTGCCACCAGTGATCCCCGGGGGAGATCCTACAATGAGCAGTTCTTC.

The chain is built from TRBV28 and TRBJ2-7; the match to TRBD2 covers 14 bases. Germline V CDR1 and CDR2: MDHEN, SYDVKM. The V gene end was trimmed by 8 bases and the J gene end by 4 bases; junction bases not matched to a gene: 4. CDR3 size: 14 residues. The CDR3 DNA reads TGTGCCAGCGCCGGGACTAGCGGGAGTTACGAGCAGTACGTC. It specifies CASAGTSGSYEQYV.

The V call is TRBV27, the J call TRBJ2-3, with 8 bases matching TRBD1. Per germline, CDR1 MNHEY and CDR2 SMNVEV (reference sequence). CDR3 size: 15 residues. With V trimmed by 5 bases and J by 1 base, 5 bases remained unmatched. CDR3: CASSQSTGGTDTQYF. The CDR3 nucleotides read TGTGCCAGCAGTCAGTCGACAGGGGGCACAGATACGCAGTATTTT.

The chain couples TRBV6-4 to TRBJ2-1, with 13 bases fitting TRBD2. After removal of 6 bases from V and 5 bases from J, the junction contained 7 bases not matched to a gene. CDR3 size: 16 residues. Germline loops: CDR1 MRHNA, CDR2 SNTAGT. In DNA, the CDR3 is TGTGCCAGCAGCCGGACTAGCGGGAGTCTAAACAATGAGCAGTTCTTC. It encodes CASSRTSGSLNNEQFF.

This chain joins TRBV12-3 or TRBV12-4 and TRBJ2-1, with D possibly being TRBD2 (6 bases). This CDR3 has 13 residues. V was shortened by 6 bases and J by 4 bases, with 10 bases between the two germline ends. DNA for the CDR3: TGTGCCAGCAGGCGGGAACTATACAATGAGCAGTTCTTC. This codes for CASRRELYNEQFF.

The chain links TRBV6-2 or TRBV6-3 to TRBJ1-1; 7 nucleotides line up with TRBD1. The CDR3 is made up of 15 amino acids. Germline CDR1 is MNHEY and CDR2 is SVGEGT. With V trimmed by 0 bases and J by 4 bases, 5 bases remained unmatched. The CDR3 loop is CASSYSYRDSTEAFF. As DNA, the CDR3 is TGTGCCAGCAGTTACTCGTACAGGGACAGCACTGAAGCTTTCTTT.

This chain connects TRBV11-2 to TRBJ2-6; 10 nucleotides agree with TRBD1. The CDR3 extends over 18 amino acids. V lost 3 bases, J lost 2 bases, and 7 bases stayed unmatched. CDR1 and CDR2 from the germline V gene are SGHAT and FQNNGV. The CDR3 bases are TGTGCCAGCAGCTTTCTAATGGGACAGGGGACTGGGGCCAACGTCCTGACTTTC. Translation gives CASSFLMGQGTGANVLTF.

The chain has TRBV7-2 and TRBJ1-5; no clear D. Germline CDR1 SGHTA, CDR2 FQGNSA. V lost 0 bases, J lost 3 bases, and 9 bases lay in between. This CDR3 region has 15 residues. CDR3 residues: CASSLAGRLNQPQHF. The CDR3 nucleotides read TGTGCCAGCAGCTTAGCCGGCAGGCTCAATCAGCCCCAGCATTTT.

The V call is TRBV27, the J call TRBJ1-4, with a tentative D call TRBD1 (6 bases). Trimming stripped 2 bases from V and 2 bases from J, with 21 bases between. The CDR3 runs to 19 residues. Germline CDR1 reads MNHEY; CDR2 reads SMNVEV (reference sequence). The CDR3 nucleotides read TGTGCCAGCAGTTTACCTCCAGGGGTCCAGGCGCTCACTAATGAAAAACTGTTTTTT. Protein: CASSLPPGVQALTNEKLFF.

The V call is TRBV6-2 or TRBV6-3, the J call TRBJ2-5; D might be TRBD2 (6 bases). The CDR3 is made up of 14 amino acids. Germline V gene sequence: CDR1 MNHEY, CDR2 SVGEGT. V dropped 4 bases and J dropped 1 base, with 10 bases sitting between them. The chain's CDR3 is CASSLDYPQETQYF. CDR3 nucleotides: TGTGCCAGCAGTTTGGACTACCCCCAAGAGACCCAGTACTTC.

The gene calls are TRBV27 and TRBJ2-7, with D maybe TRBD1 (6 bases). Germline loops: CDR1 MNHEY, CDR2 SMNVEV (reference sequence). V was cut by 2 bases and J by 2 bases, with 10 bases left in between. The CDR3 runs to 14 residues. The chain's CDR3 is CASSLLKGAYEQYV. The CDR3 coding sequence is TGTGCCAGCAGTTTACTAAAGGGGGCCTACGAGCAGTACGTC.

J is TRBJ2-1 and V is TRBV6-6; D is perhaps TRBD1 (6 bases). Germline V gene sequence: CDR1 MNHNY, CDR2 SVGAGI (reference sequence). CDR3 length equals 15 residues. Trimming pared 5 bases from V and 2 bases from J, leaving 13 bases between. The CDR3 reads CASSSQGWAYNEQFF. CDR3 DNA sequence: TGTGCCAGCAGTAGTCAGGGGTGGGCCTACAATGAGCAGTTCTTC.

V usage is TRBV4-1 and J usage is TRBJ2-6; weak D call: TRBD1 (6 bases). The V gene's germline CDR1 is MGHRA and CDR2 YSYEKL. Trimming cost V 5 bases and J 2 bases, with 13 bases left between them. This CDR3 spans 16 amino acids. The CDR3 bases are TGCGCCAGCAGCGACGAGGGGGTAGCTGGGGCCAACGTCCTGACTTTC. It specifies CASSDEGVAGANVLTF.

V usage is TRBV24-1 and J usage is TRBJ2-1; 9 positions agree with TRBD2. V shed 9 bases and J 3 bases; nucleotides not matched to a gene: 14. Germline assignment: CDR1 KGHDR and CDR2 SFDVKD. There are 17 residues in the CDR3. The CDR3: CATLCPTSGLDYNEQFF. Written as DNA, the CDR3 is TGTGCCACCCTTTGTCCCACTAGCGGGTTAGACTACAATGAGCAGTTCTTC.

The V gene is TRBV5-1, the J gene TRBJ2-1; TRBD2 matches 13 bases. The germline V gene encodes CDR1 SGHRS and CDR2 YFSETQ. The CDR3 spans 13 residues. The J segment lost 7 bases and the V segment lost 7 bases, leaving 2 bases of the junction unmatched. CDR3 protein: CASGTSGKNEQFF. Here the CDR3 DNA reads TGCGCCAGCGGGACTAGCGGGAAGAATGAGCAGTTCTTC.

The V call is TRBV5-6, the J call TRBJ2-3; 10 bases match TRBD2. Germline trimming cut 2 bases from V and 1 base from J; bases unmatched to any gene: 1. CDR3 length equals 15 residues. The germline CDR1 and CDR2 sequences are SGHDT and YYEEEE. The CDR3 DNA sequence: TGTGCCAGCAGCTTAGGACTAGCGGGCACAGATACGCAGTATTTT. It yields the protein CASSLGLAGTDTQYF.

V gene TRBV6-6 combines with J gene TRBJ1-3; D possibly corresponds to TRBD1 (5 bases). The germline V gene encodes CDR1 MNHNY and CDR2 SVGAGI (reference sequence). V was clipped by 6 bases and J by 2 bases, with 23 bases between them. The length of the CDR3 is 18 residues. CDR3 residues: CASRRLQFRGYTGNTIYF. The CDR3 DNA follows: TGTGCCAGCAGACGACTTCAGTTTAGGGGCTATACTGGAAACACCATATATTTT.

The J gene is TRBJ2-1, the V gene TRBV24-1; the D is unclear. The CDR3 consists of 22 residues. With 0 bases removed from V and 2 bases from J, the gap between germline ends came to 28 bases. Germline values: CDR1 KGHDR, CDR2 SFDVKD. Written as DNA, the CDR3 is TGTGCCACCAGTGATTTGAGTTGGCAGTACTTCCCGCGGCCCTTTCCCTACAATGAGCAGTTCTTC. Translation gives CATSDLSWQYFPRPFPYNEQFF.

V is TRBV7-9 and J is TRBJ1-2, with a possible D match to TRBD1 (6 bases). The germline CDR1 and CDR2 sequences are SEHNR and FQNEAQ (reference sequence). The CDR3 is 15 amino acids. Trimming took 5 bases from V and 4 from J, leaving 17 bases between them. In DNA, the CDR3 is TGTGCCAGCAGCACGACGCAGGGGTTTAGCTATGGCTACACCTTC. It specifies CASSTTQGFSYGYTF.

The chain carries TRBV27 and TRBJ1-6, with D possibly TRBD1 on 5 matching bases. The V end lost 5 bases, the J end lost 1 base, and 6 bases lay between the germline ends. There are 14 residues in the CDR3. Germline loops: CDR1 MNHEY, CDR2 SMNVEV (reference sequence). The CDR3 bases are TGTGCCAGCAGTCGGGGGTCCTATAATTCACCCCTCCACTTT. Amino acid sequence: CASSRGSYNSPLHF.

The chain is built from TRBV2 and TRBJ2-1, with a weak D call TRBD1 (6 bases). Germline lookup yields CDR1 SNHLY and CDR2 FYNNEI. Trimming stripped 2 bases from V and 7 bases from J, with 15 bases between. This CDR3 is built from 15 residues. The CDR3 sequence: CASSELQGIKNEQFF. The CDR3 DNA reads as TGTGCCAGCAGTGAACTCCAGGGGATCAAGAATGAGCAGTTCTTC.

J is TRBJ1-1 and V is TRBV5-1; D is unclear. CDR1 SGHRS and CDR2 YFSETQ come from the germline V gene. This CDR3 has 15 residues. V shed 1 base and J shed 4 bases, with 14 bases lying between them. In DNA, the CDR3 is TGCGCCAGCAGCTTGTATCGCAATCCGAGCACTGAAGCTTTCTTT. This sequence encodes CASSLYRNPSTEAFF.

This clone appeared once. The CDR3 DNA reads as TGTGCCAGCAGACCCGCCGTAGGGGATAATCAGCCCCAGCATTTT. Its protein product is CASRPAVGDNQPQHF. The V gene is TRBV6-6, the J gene TRBJ1-5; perhaps TRBD1 as D (5 bases). The ends were cut back, 6 bases at V and 4 bases at J, with 16 bases in the middle. CDR3 size: 15 residues. Germline CDR1 reads MNHNY; CDR2 reads SVGAGI (reference sequence).

The V call is TRBV9, the J call TRBJ2-1; D may be TRBD2 (5 bases). The CDR3 contains 14 residues. V was clipped by 1 base and J by 2 bases, with 7 bases between them. Germline V gene lookup returns CDR1 SGDLS and CDR2 YYNGEE. The CDR3 loop reads CASSVLGAYNEQFF. DNA of the CDR3: TGTGCCAGCAGCGTATTGGGAGCCTACAATGAGCAGTTCTTC.

CDR3 protein: CASLGTPGVSNQPQHF. CDR3 nucleotides: TGTGCCAGTCTAGGGACACCGGGCGTCAGCAATCAGCCCCAGCATTTT. This chain joins TRBV19 and TRBJ1-5; perhaps TRBD1 as D (6 bases). The ends were cut back, 8 bases at V and 1 base at J, with 18 bases in the middle. The CDR3 spans 16 residues. From germline, CDR1 is LNHDA and CDR2 SQIVND (reference sequence).

The chain uses TRBV10-2 and TRBJ2-7, with 9 nucleotides matching TRBD1. The CDR3 is 14 amino acids. The V gene end was trimmed by 6 bases and the J gene end by 4 bases; junction bases not matched to a gene: 7. The germline gives CDR1 WSHSY, CDR2 SAAADI. CDR3 in DNA: TGCGCCAGCAGCAAAGGACAGGGGTCATACGAGCAGTACGTC. Amino acid sequence: CASSKGQGSYEQYV.

The chain uses TRBV30 and TRBJ2-1, with 9 bases identical to TRBD1. Germline V gives CDR1 GTSNPN, CDR2 SVGIG (reference sequence). Trimming at V came to 3 bases and at J to 7 bases, leaving 13 bases not matched to a gene. The CDR3 sequence is 16 residues long. The CDR3 DNA follows: TGTGCCTGGAGCAAATATACAGGGGGCAGCAGTAATGAGCAGTTCTTC. Amino acids: CAWSKYTGGSSNEQFF.

The V gene is TRBV5-6, the J gene TRBJ1-1; 9 bases line up with TRBD1. CDR1 SGHDT and CDR2 YYEEEE come from the germline V gene. V lost 5 bases to trimming and J lost 1 base; unmatched junction nucleotides: 0. The CDR3 consists of 13 residues. This CDR3 is CASRDRGNTEAFF. The CDR3 region has the DNA TGTGCCAGCAGGGACAGGGGGAACACTGAAGCTTTCTTT.

The chain joins TRBV18 to TRBJ1-2; the match to TRBD1 covers 10 bases. The length of the CDR3 is 19 residues. Trimming took 1 base from V and 6 from J; bases not matched to a gene: 17. Germline V gives CDR1 KGHSH, CDR2 LQKENI. The CDR3 here is CASSPLGTGTGARADGYTF. CDR3 bases: TGTGCCAGCTCACCACTTGGGACCGGGACAGGGGCCCGCGCGGATGGCTACACCTTC.